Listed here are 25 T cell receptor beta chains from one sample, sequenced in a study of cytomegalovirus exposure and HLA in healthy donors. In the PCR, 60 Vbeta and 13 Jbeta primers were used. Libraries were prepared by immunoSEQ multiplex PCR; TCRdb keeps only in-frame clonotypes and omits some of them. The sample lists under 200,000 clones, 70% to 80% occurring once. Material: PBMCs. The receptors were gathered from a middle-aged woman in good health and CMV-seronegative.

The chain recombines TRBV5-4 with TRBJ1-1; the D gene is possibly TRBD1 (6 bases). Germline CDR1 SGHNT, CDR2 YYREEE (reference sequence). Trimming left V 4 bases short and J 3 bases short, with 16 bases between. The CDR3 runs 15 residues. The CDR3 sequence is CASSPAQGWDTEAFF. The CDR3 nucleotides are TGTGCCAGCAGCCCAGCACAGGGCTGGGACACTGAAGCTTTCTTT.

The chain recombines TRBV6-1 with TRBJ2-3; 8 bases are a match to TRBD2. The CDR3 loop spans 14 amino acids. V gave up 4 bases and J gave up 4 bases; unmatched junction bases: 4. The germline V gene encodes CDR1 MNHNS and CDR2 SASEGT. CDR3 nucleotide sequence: TGTGCCAGCAGTGGCGCCGGGGGGGCAGATACGCAGTATTTT. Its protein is CASSGAGGADTQYF.

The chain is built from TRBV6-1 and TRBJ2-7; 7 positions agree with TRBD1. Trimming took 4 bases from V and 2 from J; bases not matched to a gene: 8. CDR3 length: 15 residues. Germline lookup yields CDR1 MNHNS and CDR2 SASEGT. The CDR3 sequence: CASSASGQSPYEQYF. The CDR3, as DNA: TGTGCCAGCAGTGCCTCGGGACAGAGCCCCTACGAGCAGTACTTC.

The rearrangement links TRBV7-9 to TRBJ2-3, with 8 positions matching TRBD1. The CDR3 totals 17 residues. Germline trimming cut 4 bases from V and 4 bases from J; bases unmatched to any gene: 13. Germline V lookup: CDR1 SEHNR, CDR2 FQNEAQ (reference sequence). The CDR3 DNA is TGTGCCAGCAGCTCCCGGACAGGGTCGGCCCCCTCAGATACGCAGTATTTT. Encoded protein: CASSSRTGSAPSDTQYF.

CDR3 sequence: CSVQPRGNEQYF. The CDR3 DNA reads TGCAGCGTTCAACCCAGGGGGAACGAGCAGTACTTC. This chain joins TRBV29-1 and TRBJ2-7; 7 bases agree with TRBD1. V lost 5 bases, J lost 5 bases, and 6 bases stayed unmatched. The CDR3 has 12 amino acids. CDR1 is SQVTM, CDR2 ANQGSEA, per germline.

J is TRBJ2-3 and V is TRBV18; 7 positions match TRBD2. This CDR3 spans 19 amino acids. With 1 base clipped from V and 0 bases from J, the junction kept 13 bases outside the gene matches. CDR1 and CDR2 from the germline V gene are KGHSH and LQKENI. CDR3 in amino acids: CASSPLLGGLGVSTDTQYF. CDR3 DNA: TGTGCCAGCTCACCACTTCTGGGTGGACTAGGGGTTAGCACAGATACGCAGTATTTT.

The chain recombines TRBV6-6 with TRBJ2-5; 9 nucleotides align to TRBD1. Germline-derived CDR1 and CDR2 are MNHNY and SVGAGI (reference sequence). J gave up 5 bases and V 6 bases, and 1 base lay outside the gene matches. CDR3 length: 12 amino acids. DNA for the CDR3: TGTGCCAGCAGGGACAGGGGCGAGACCCAGTACTTC. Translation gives CASRDRGETQYF.

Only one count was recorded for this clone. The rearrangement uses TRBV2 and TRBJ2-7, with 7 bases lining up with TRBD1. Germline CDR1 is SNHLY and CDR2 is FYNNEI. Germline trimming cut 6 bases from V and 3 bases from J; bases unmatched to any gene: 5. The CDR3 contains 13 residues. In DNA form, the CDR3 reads TGTGCCAGCAGGGGACAGAACTACTACGAGCAGTACTTC. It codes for CASRGQNYYEQYF.

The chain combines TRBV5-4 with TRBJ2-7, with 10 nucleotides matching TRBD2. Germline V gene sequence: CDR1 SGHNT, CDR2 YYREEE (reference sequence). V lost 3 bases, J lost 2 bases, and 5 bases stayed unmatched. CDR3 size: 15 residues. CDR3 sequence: CASSSTSGAAYEQYF. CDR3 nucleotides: TGTGCCAGCAGCTCAACTAGCGGGGCGGCCTACGAGCAGTACTTC.

The chain's CDR3 is CASSPQGPTYEQYF. The CDR3 DNA follows: TGTGCCAGCAGCCCCCAGGGGCCGACCTACGAGCAGTACTTC. J is TRBJ2-7 and V is TRBV7-6; the D gene is possibly TRBD1 (6 bases). Germline V gene data show CDR1 as SGHVS and CDR2 as FNYEAQ. The CDR3 covers 14 residues. V was shortened by 5 bases and J by 2 bases, with 13 bases between the two germline ends.

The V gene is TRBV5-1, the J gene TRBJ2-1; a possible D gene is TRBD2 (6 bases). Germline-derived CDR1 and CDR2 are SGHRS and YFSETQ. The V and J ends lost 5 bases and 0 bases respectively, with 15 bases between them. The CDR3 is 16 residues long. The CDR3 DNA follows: TGCGCCAGCAGTTCAGTTTCAGCGGGCTCCTACAATGAGCAGTTCTTC. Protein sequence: CASSSVSAGSYNEQFF. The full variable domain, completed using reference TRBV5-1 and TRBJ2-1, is KAGVTQTPRYLIKTRGQQVTLSCSPISGHRSVSWYQQTPGQGLQFLFEYFSETQRNKGNFPGRFSGRQFSNSRSEMNVSTLELGDSALYLCASSSVSAGSYNEQFFGPGTRLTVL.

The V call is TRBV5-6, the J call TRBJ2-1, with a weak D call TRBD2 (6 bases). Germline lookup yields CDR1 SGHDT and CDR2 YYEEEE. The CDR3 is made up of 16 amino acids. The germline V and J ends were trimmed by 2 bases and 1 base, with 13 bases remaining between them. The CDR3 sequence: CASSLDGGYSYNEQFF. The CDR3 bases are TGTGCCAGCAGCTTAGATGGGGGGTATTCCTACAATGAGCAGTTCTTC.

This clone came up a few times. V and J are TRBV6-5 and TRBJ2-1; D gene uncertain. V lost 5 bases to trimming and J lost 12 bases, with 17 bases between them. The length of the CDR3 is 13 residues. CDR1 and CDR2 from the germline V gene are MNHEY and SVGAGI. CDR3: CASSPSLSSGQFF. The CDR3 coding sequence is TGTGCCAGCAGTCCGAGTCTCTCTTCCGGGCAGTTCTTC.

CDR3 coding DNA: TGCAGTGCTTTGGGCCGCAGCGAGCAGTACTTC. Residues: CSALGRSEQYF. The chain combines TRBV20-1 with TRBJ2-7; D not resolved. CDR1 and CDR2 from the germline V gene are DFQATT and SNEGSKA (reference sequence). This CDR3 comprises 11 residues. The V gene lost 5 bases and the J gene lost 6 bases, with 11 bases spanning the gap.

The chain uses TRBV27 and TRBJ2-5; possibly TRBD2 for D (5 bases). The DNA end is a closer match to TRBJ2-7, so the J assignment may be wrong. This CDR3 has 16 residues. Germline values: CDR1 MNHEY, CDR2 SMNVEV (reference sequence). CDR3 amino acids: CASRKLGPRLAGEQYF. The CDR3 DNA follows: TGTGCCAGCAGGAAACTTGGCCCCCGTCTCGCGGGCGAGCAGTACTTC.

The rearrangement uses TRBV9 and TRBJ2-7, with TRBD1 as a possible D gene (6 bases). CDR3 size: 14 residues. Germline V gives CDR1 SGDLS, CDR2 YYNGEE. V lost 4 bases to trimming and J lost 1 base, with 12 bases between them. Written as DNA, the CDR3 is TGTGCCAGCAGCTCCGGAAGGGGGTCCTACGAGCAGTACTTC. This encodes CASSSGRGSYEQYF.

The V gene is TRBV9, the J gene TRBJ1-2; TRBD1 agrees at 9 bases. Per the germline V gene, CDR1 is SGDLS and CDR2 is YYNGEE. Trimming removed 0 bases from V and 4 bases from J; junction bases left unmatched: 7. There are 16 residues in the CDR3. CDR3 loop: CASSVGLTGGPYGYTF. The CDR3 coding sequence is TGTGCCAGCAGCGTAGGATTGACAGGGGGTCCCTATGGCTACACCTTC.

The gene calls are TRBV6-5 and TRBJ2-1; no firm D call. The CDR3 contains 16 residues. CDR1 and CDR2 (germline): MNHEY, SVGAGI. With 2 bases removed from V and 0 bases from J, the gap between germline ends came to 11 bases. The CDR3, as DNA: TGTGCCAGCAGTTACAGAATTTTTAGCTCCTACAATGAGCAGTTCTTC. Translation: CASSYRIFSSYNEQFF.

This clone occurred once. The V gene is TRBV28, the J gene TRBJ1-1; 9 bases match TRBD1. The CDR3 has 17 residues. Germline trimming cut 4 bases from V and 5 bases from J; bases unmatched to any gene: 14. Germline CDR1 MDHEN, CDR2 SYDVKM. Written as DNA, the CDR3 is TGTGCCAGCAGTTGGGGGACCGGGACAGGGATAGGAACTGAAGCTTTCTTT. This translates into CASSWGTGTGIGTEAFF.

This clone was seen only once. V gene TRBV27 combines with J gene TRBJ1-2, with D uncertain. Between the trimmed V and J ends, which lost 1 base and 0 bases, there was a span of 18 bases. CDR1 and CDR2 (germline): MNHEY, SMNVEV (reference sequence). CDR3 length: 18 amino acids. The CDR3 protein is CASSLYRRGVGTNYGYTF. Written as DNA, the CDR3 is TGTGCCAGCAGTTTATACCGGCGGGGAGTCGGAACTAACTATGGCTACACCTTC.

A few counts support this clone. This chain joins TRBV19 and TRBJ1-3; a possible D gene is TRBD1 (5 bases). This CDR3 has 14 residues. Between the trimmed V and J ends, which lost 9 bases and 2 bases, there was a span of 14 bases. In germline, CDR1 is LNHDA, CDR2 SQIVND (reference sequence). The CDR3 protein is CASMTEDPGNTIYF. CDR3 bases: TGTGCCAGCATGACAGAAGATCCTGGAAACACCATATATTTT.

CDR3 coding DNA: TGTGCCAGCAGCCCCAAGGGTAGGGGGTGGACAGATACGCAGTATTTT. Translated: CASSPKGRGWTDTQYF. J is TRBJ2-3 and V is TRBV7-9; perhaps TRBD1 as D (6 bases). Between the trimmed V and J ends, which lost 5 bases and 3 bases, there was a span of 18 bases. Germline V CDR1 and CDR2: SEHNR, FQNEAQ (reference sequence). The CDR3 length is 16 residues.

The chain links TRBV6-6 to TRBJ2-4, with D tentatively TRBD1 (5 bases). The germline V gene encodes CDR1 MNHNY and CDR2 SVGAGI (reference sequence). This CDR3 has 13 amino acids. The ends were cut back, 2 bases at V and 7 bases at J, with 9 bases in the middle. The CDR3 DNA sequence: TGTGCCAGCAGTTACGGATCAGGGAACATTCAGTACTTC. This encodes CASSYGSGNIQYF.

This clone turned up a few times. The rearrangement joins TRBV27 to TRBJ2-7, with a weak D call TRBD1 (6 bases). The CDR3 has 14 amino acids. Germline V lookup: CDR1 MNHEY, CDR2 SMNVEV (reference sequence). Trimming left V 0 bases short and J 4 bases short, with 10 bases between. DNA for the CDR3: TGTGCCAGCAGTTTATCAGGGGGAAGGTACGAGCAGTACTTC. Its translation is CASSLSGGRYEQYF.

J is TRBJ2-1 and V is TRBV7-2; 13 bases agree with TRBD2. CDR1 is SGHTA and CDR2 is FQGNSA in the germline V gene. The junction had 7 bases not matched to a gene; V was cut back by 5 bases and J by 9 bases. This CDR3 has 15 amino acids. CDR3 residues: CASSLGTSGISEQFF. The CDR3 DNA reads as TGTGCCAGCAGCCTGGGGACTAGCGGGATAAGTGAGCAGTTCTTC.